These 20 T cell receptor beta chains were sequenced from one sample in a study of cytomegalovirus exposure and HLA in healthy donors. PCR primers comprised 60 Vbeta and 13 Jbeta primers. Profiling relied on immunoSEQ multiplex PCR, and the TCRdb table lists in-frame clones only, not all of them. In the table there are roughly 100,000 clones, roughly three quarters of which are singletons. The specimen sequenced was PBMCs. These TCRs come from a woman in her 40s in good health and CMV-seronegative.

This chain joins TRBV5-1 and TRBJ1-4; 7 positions match TRBD1. The V gene's germline CDR1 is SGHRS and CDR2 YFSETQ. The CDR3 sequence is 19 residues long. The J segment lost 2 bases and the V segment lost 2 bases, leaving 15 bases of the junction unmatched. CDR3 region: CASSFLPTFPGGTNEKLFF. Written as DNA, the CDR3 is TGCGCCAGCAGCTTCTTGCCCACATTTCCAGGGGGGACTAATGAAAAACTGTTTTTT.

V usage is TRBV5-1 and J usage is TRBJ1-4, with D possibly TRBD1 on 6 matching bases. The V end was cut by 0 bases, the J end by 7 bases, with 13 bases between. This CDR3 contains 15 residues. Germline CDR1 is SGHRS and CDR2 is YFSETQ. CDR3 DNA: TGCGCCAGCAGCTTGGCAGGGGACCTTGGTGAAAAACTGTTTTTT. Amino acid sequence: CASSLAGDLGEKLFF.

The V gene is TRBV9, the J gene TRBJ1-1; D gene uncertain. This CDR3 has 13 amino acids. Trimming left V 0 bases short and J 1 base short, with 4 bases between. Germline CDR1 reads SGDLS; CDR2 reads YYNGEE. In DNA, the CDR3 is TGTGCCAGCAGCGTAGCAGAGAACACTGAAGCTTTCTTT. Translation: CASSVAENTEAFF.

J is TRBJ2-2 and V is TRBV6-5; a weak D match, TRBD2 (6 bases). The CDR3 sequence is 12 residues long. V was shortened by 8 bases and J by 6 bases, with 10 bases between the two germline ends. Germline CDR1 MNHEY, CDR2 SVGAGI. The chain's CDR3 is CASDSGSGELFF. CDR3 coding DNA: TGTGCCAGCGACAGCGGGTCCGGGGAGCTGTTTTTT.

The V call is TRBV7-9, the J call TRBJ1-3; D possibly corresponds to TRBD1 (5 bases). The CDR3 contains 14 residues. Trimming pared 5 bases from V and 0 bases from J, leaving 8 bases between. The germline CDR1 and CDR2 sequences are SEHNR and FQNEAQ (reference sequence). The chain's CDR3 is CASSTGHSGNTIYF. The CDR3 DNA follows: TGTGCCAGCAGCACTGGACACTCTGGAAACACCATATATTTT.

The V call is TRBV10-1, the J call TRBJ2-7; D unclear. Germline CDR1 WNHNN, CDR2 SYGVQD (reference sequence). V lost 3 bases to trimming and J lost 2 bases, with 17 bases between them. The CDR3 has 16 amino acids. DNA for the CDR3: TGCGCCAGCAGTGAACCTGTGGGCACGGCCACCTACGAGCAGTACTTC. Translating gives CASSEPVGTATYEQYF.

V and J are TRBV6-6 and TRBJ1-1; D remains ambiguous. Germline assignment: CDR1 MNHNY and CDR2 SVGAGI (reference sequence). V was clipped by 6 bases and J by 1 base, with 12 bases between them. The CDR3 contains 14 residues. The CDR3 DNA reads TGTGCCAGCAGGGGAGGCAGTCGGAACACTGAAGCTTTCTTT. Protein: CASRGGSRNTEAFF.

V gene TRBV10-3 combines with J gene TRBJ2-5, with a tentative D call TRBD1 (6 bases). Trimming left V 6 bases short and J 5 bases short, with 16 bases between. Per germline, CDR1 ENHRY and CDR2 SYGVKD. The CDR3 covers 14 residues. The CDR3 bases are TGTGCCATCAGCCCCGTAGGGGGACCGGAGACCCAGTACTTC. Translation: CAISPVGGPETQYF.

V gene TRBV7-2 combines with J gene TRBJ1-2; 9 bases line up with TRBD1. With V trimmed by 4 bases and J by 7 bases, 4 bases remained unmatched. From germline, CDR1 is SGHTA and CDR2 FQGNSA. CDR3 length equals 13 residues. This chain's CDR3 is CASSSGQGGGYTF. The DNA for the CDR3 is TGTGCCAGCAGCTCGGGACAGGGTGGTGGCTACACCTTC.

The chain joins TRBV19 to TRBJ1-3, with 8 bases that match TRBD1. There are 16 residues in the CDR3. Per germline, CDR1 LNHDA and CDR2 SQIVND (reference sequence). J gave up 2 bases and V 2 bases, and 5 bases lay outside the gene matches. The CDR3 bases are TGTGCCAGTAGTATATGGACAGGGCTGACTGGAAACACCATATATTTT. It translates to CASSIWTGLTGNTIYF.

V is TRBV19 and J is TRBJ2-5; weak D call: TRBD1 (6 bases). Trimming removed 4 bases at V and 2 bases at J, with 14 bases between. The CDR3 spans 15 residues. Germline values: CDR1 LNHDA, CDR2 SQIVND (reference sequence). The DNA for the CDR3 is TGTGCCAGTAGTACCACGCGCAGGGGTCAAGAGACCCAGTACTTC. The encoded protein is CASSTTRRGQETQYF.

This chain links TRBV27 with TRBJ1-5, with D possibly matching TRBD1 (5 bases). Trimming removed 6 bases at V and 0 bases at J, with 12 bases between. Germline V CDR1 and CDR2: MNHEY, SMNVEV (reference sequence). This CDR3 region has 15 residues. CDR3 DNA: TGTGCCAGCAGGCTACAGGCTTATAGCAATCAGCCCCAGCATTTT. This translates into CASRLQAYSNQPQHF.

J is TRBJ2-2 and V is TRBV6-5, with 12 nucleotides matching TRBD2. The CDR3 loop spans 15 amino acids. Germline trimming cut 8 bases from V and 7 bases from J; bases unmatched to any gene: 8. Germline CDR1 MNHEY, CDR2 SVGAGI. CDR3 sequence: CASGPSGGANGELFF. CDR3 sequence (DNA): TGTGCCAGCGGACCTAGCGGGGGGGCGAACGGGGAGCTGTTTTTT.

The chain has TRBV5-6 and TRBJ2-2; 7 nucleotides agree with TRBD2. Losses at the gene ends were 4 bases for V and 1 base for J; bases not matched to a gene: 4. The CDR3 covers 15 residues. Germline V gives CDR1 SGHDT, CDR2 YYEEEE. The DNA for the CDR3 is TGTGCCAGCAGCCCGGGGGGAGGGAACACCGGGGAGCTGTTTTTT. This sequence encodes CASSPGGGNTGELFF.

This rearrangement joins TRBV28 to TRBJ1-1; TRBD1 might be the D (5 bases). CDR1 is MDHEN, CDR2 SYDVKM, per germline. V lost 6 bases and J 0 bases, leaving 17 bases between the germline ends. The CDR3 is 16 amino acids. The CDR3 coding sequence is TGTGCCAGCAGAAAATTAGGGGCAGTGATGAACACTGAAGCTTTCTTT. Its protein product is CASRKLGAVMNTEAFF.

The J gene is TRBJ1-4, the V gene TRBV7-9, with D unclear. Per the germline V gene, CDR1 is SEHNR and CDR2 is FQNEAQ (reference sequence). V shed 1 base and J shed 5 bases, with 11 bases lying between them. This CDR3 is built from 15 residues. The CDR3 here is CASSLVGSSNEKLFF. The CDR3 bases are TGTGCCAGCAGCTTAGTGGGCAGCTCGAATGAAAAACTGTTTTTT.

This clone occurred a few times. The rearrangement links TRBV6-4 to TRBJ2-3, with D maybe TRBD2 (5 bases). V lost 3 bases, J lost 1 base, and 14 bases lay in between. The germline CDR1 and CDR2 sequences are MRHNA and SNTAGT. The CDR3 is made up of 16 amino acids. CDR3 DNA: TGTGCCAGCAGTGAAGCAGAGGGTGGTGGCACAGATACGCAGTATTTT. This codes for CASSEAEGGGTDTQYF.

The V call is TRBV19, the J call TRBJ2-7; 12 positions agree with TRBD1. Germline-derived CDR1 and CDR2 are LNHDA and SQIVND (reference sequence). The CDR3 extends over 15 amino acids. V trimming: 8 bases; J trimming: 3 bases; junction bases outside the gene matches: 8. CDR3 sequence (DNA): TGTGCCAGTGGCCCGGGACAGGGGGCACGCTACGAGCAGTACTTC. Residues: CASGPGQGARYEQYF.

This clone was observed a few times. This chain links TRBV6-1 with TRBJ1-2; tentatively, D is TRBD1 (6 bases). The germline V gene has CDR1 MNHNS and CDR2 SASEGT. The CDR3 length is 12 residues. Between the trimmed V and J ends, which lost 10 bases and 6 bases, there was a span of 15 bases. The CDR3 reads CATHDRLHGYTF. DNA for the CDR3: TGTGCCACCCACGACAGGCTGCATGGCTACACCTTC.

The chain links TRBV7-2 to TRBJ1-1; 12 positions match TRBD1. CDR3 size: 15 residues. Per the germline V gene, CDR1 is SGHTA and CDR2 is FQGNSA. V lost 3 bases to trimming and J lost 7 bases; unmatched junction nucleotides: 6. The CDR3 DNA follows: TGTGCCAGCAGCTTGGGGACAGGGGGCGTCATTGAAGCTTTCTTT. Translated, it gives CASSLGTGGVIEAFF.